The clone carrying this TCR beta chain was seen only a few times. No antigen is known for it. This sample is drawn from a study of blood T cells in healthy people across ages. Study-wide background: About one barcoded beta molecule per two T cells was captured by template switching. Study-level results: Strong correlation was found linking TCR beta diversity to naive T cell percentage. Age brought a roughly linear fall in TCR beta diversity measured per million T cells.

This CDR3 is built from 15 residues. The germline CDR1 and CDR2 sequences are MGHDK and SYGVNS. The V and J ends lost 5 bases and 6 bases, in that order; junction bases with no gene match: 9. The authors extracted at least 6 micrograms of total RNA per sample. Primers used in a second PCR of about 7 to 11 cycles were a sample-barcoded 5' primer and a J-beta primer mix. MiXCR, applied by TCRdb to the 5' RACE reads, yields one record per CDR3 protein. Here the sample spans roughly 570,000 distinct CDR3 sequences, approximately 27% being singletons. Sequenced material: blood. V is TRBV25-1 and J is TRBJ2-2, with 7 nucleotides matching TRBD1. The TCR was taken from a woman in her 70s in good health. CDR3 amino acids: CASSWGQIKAGELFF. DNA of the CDR3: TGTGCCAGCAGTTGGGGACAGATTAAGGCCGGGGAGCTGTTTTTT.